One and the same sample provided the 19 T cell receptor beta chains below, sequenced in a study of CD8 T cells in Susac syndrome (dated by TCRdb to the late 2010s). Receptors were amplified or captured by the immunoSEQ multiplex PCR assay. RNA was extracted with the RNeasy kit and about 0.5 to 1 ug was reverse transcribed using random hexamers. Starting from the raw public reads, TCRdb applied fastp trimming at Q25, assembled clones with MiXCR and retained in-frame beta chains. A single entry per CDR3 protein holds the most common genes and DNA from its merged rows. The sample data list about 120,000 distinct CDR3 sequences, and around 94% of these were observed just once. The ten largest clones add up to 0.28% of the sample. Material: CD8+ T cells from PBMCs. These TCRs come from a human donor with Susac syndrome.

V is TRBV29-1 and J is TRBJ1-2; perhaps TRBD1 as D (6 bases). The V and J ends lost 6 bases and 2 bases respectively, with 16 bases between them. Germline CDR1 SQVTM, CDR2 ANQGSEA. The CDR3 has 14 amino acids. CDR3 amino acids: CSVVEGGFNYGYTF. CDR3 sequence (DNA): TGCAGCGTCGTCGAGGGGGGATTCAACTATGGCTACACCTTC.

The chain combines TRBV4-3 with TRBJ2-7, with 8 bases fitting TRBD2. V shed 3 bases and J 3 bases; nucleotides not matched to a gene: 4. CDR3 length: 14 amino acids. Per the germline V gene, CDR1 is LGHNA and CDR2 is YSLEER. CDR3 protein: CASSQVREGYEQYF. CDR3 bases: TGCGCCAGCAGCCAGGTCCGGGAGGGCTACGAGCAGTACTTC.

This chain joins TRBV5-4 and TRBJ2-7; possibly TRBD1 for D (8 bases). This CDR3 region has 13 residues. Germline CDR1 and CDR2: SGHNT and YYREEE (reference sequence). The V end lost 2 bases, the J end lost 4 bases, and 10 bases lay between the germline ends. The CDR3 DNA reads as TGTGCCAGCAGCTTACAGGGGGGGTACGAGCAGTACTTC. It encodes CASSLQGGYEQYF.

This clonotype came up a few times. This chain connects TRBV30 to TRBJ2-1; 12 bases agree with TRBD2. This CDR3 spans 14 amino acids. Germline V gene lookup returns CDR1 GTSNPN and CDR2 SVGIG (reference sequence). Unmatched junction bases numbered 8, after V lost 7 bases and J lost 7 bases. The CDR3 nucleotides read TGTGCCTCATCCCCTAGCGGGGGGGTTAATGAGCAGTTCTTC. It translates to CASSPSGGVNEQFF. The full variable domain, rest sourced from reference TRBV30 and TRBJ2-1, is SQTIHQWPATLVQPVGSPLSLECTVEGTSNPNLYWYRQAAGRGLQLLFYSVGIGQISSEVPQNLSASRPQDRQFILSSKKLLLSDSGFYLCASSPSGGVNEQFFGPGTRLTVL.

The J gene is TRBJ2-3, the V gene TRBV27; 9 bases are a match to TRBD1. The germline gives CDR1 MNHEY, CDR2 SMNVEV (reference sequence). Trimming cost V 4 bases and J 5 bases; bases outside gene matches: 4. The CDR3 totals 14 residues. The CDR3: CASSSGQGLDTQYF. The DNA for the CDR3 is TGTGCCAGCAGTTCCGGACAGGGGTTAGATACGCAGTATTTT.

The chain recombines TRBV11-2 with TRBJ1-6; no clear D gene. Trimming shortened V by 1 base and J by 3 bases, and 10 bases separated the two germline ends. CDR3 length: 16 amino acids. CDR1 and CDR2 from the germline V gene are SGHAT and FQNNGV. The CDR3 DNA reads as TGTGCCAGCAGCTTAGGGCGAAACCTCTATAATTCACCCCTCCACTTT. Protein: CASSLGRNLYNSPLHF.

About this clonotype: The junction and the germline gene differ at one end; a read error may be behind it. This rearrangement joins TRBV7-7 to TRBJ2-7; unclear D gene. CDR1 is SSHAT, CDR2 FNYEAQ, per germline (reference sequence). This CDR3 has 13 amino acids. The CDR3 loop reads CASSLSPPDEQYF. For the CDR3, the DNA is TGTGCTAGCAGCTTATCCCCCCCCGACGAGCAGTACTTC.

This chain joins TRBV27 and TRBJ2-1; the D is unclear. The CDR3 sequence is 13 residues long. Per the germline V gene, CDR1 is MNHEY and CDR2 is SMNVEV (reference sequence). The V and J ends lost 3 bases and 5 bases respectively, with 8 bases between them. CDR3 sequence reads: CASSLAADNEQFF. CDR3 nucleotide sequence: TGTGCCAGCAGTTTGGCGGCCGACAATGAGCAGTTCTTC.

The rearrangement joins TRBV9 to TRBJ2-1; D may be TRBD2 (5 bases). The CDR3 spans 13 residues. V lost 3 bases to trimming and J lost 6 bases, with 10 bases between them. Looked up from germline, CDR1 is SGDLS and CDR2 is YYNGEE. This CDR3 reads CASSAPSTNEQFF. As DNA, the CDR3 is TGTGCCAGCAGCGCACCTAGCACCAATGAGCAGTTCTTC.

The chain joins TRBV29-1 to TRBJ2-2, with a weak D call TRBD1 (6 bases). This CDR3 has 12 amino acids. Germline V gene sequence: CDR1 SQVTM, CDR2 ANQGSEA. The V gene lost 7 bases and the J gene lost 7 bases, with 13 bases spanning the gap. The CDR3 bases are TGCAGCGGGGGCCAAGGGGGCGGGGAGCTGTTTTTT. Its protein is CSGGQGGGELFF.

The rearrangement uses TRBV23-1 and TRBJ2-7; the match to TRBD2 covers 7 bases. TRBV23-1 is an ORF, with its function uncertain. V lost 3 bases, J lost 3 bases, and 14 bases stayed unmatched. This CDR3 is built from 17 residues. The CDR3 is CASSQHGGRALFYEQYF. For the CDR3, the DNA is TGCGCCAGCAGTCAGCACGGGGGGAGGGCCCTCTTCTACGAGCAGTACTTC.

The genes are TRBV4-1 and TRBJ2-1, with TRBD1 identical over 7 bases. The CDR3 loop spans 16 amino acids. The junction had 11 bases not matched to a gene; V was cut back by 1 base and J by 8 bases. The germline V gene encodes CDR1 MGHRA and CDR2 YSYEKL. CDR3 bases: TGCGCCAGCAGCCAAGCCGCCGCAGGGGGAGTCTATGAGCAGTTCTTC. Protein product: CASSQAAAGGVYEQFF.

The chain employs TRBV5-4 and TRBJ2-5, with 7 bases identical to TRBD1. The CDR3 extends over 13 amino acids. The trim removed 4 bases at V and 3 bases at J, leaving 3 bases unmatched. Germline V CDR1 and CDR2: SGHNT, YYREEE (reference sequence). CDR3 loop: CASSHDREETQYF. The CDR3 nucleotides read TGTGCCAGCAGCCACGACAGGGAAGAGACCCAGTACTTC.

The gene calls are TRBV7-9 and TRBJ1-3; D unclear. This CDR3 region has 14 residues. CDR1 SEHNR and CDR2 FQNEAQ come from the germline V gene (reference sequence). V dropped 1 base and J dropped 3 bases, with 7 bases sitting between them. The CDR3 bases are TGTGCCAGCAGCTTAGATGAAGATGGAAACACCATATATTTT. Translation gives CASSLDEDGNTIYF.

The chain carries TRBV5-6 and TRBJ2-4, with D possibly matching TRBD1 (5 bases). CDR3 length equals 14 residues. The V end was cut by 4 bases, the J end by 7 bases, with 15 bases between. Germline V gene data show CDR1 as SGHDT and CDR2 as YYEEEE. The CDR3 nucleotides are TGTGCCAGCAGCCAGGGCGGTCCTCCGAACATTCAGTACTTC. Its translation: CASSQGGPPNIQYF. Based on the CDR3 plus reference TRBV5-6 and TRBJ2-4, the full variable domain is DAGVTQSPTHLIKTRGQQVTLRCSPKSGHDTVSWYQQALGQGPQFIFQYYEEEERQRGNFPDRFSGHQFPNYSSELNVNALLLGDSALYLCASSQGGPPNIQYFGAGTRLSVL.

This chain links TRBV5-1 with TRBJ2-6; 9 bases agree with TRBD1. Germline V gene data show CDR1 as SGHRS and CDR2 as YFSETQ. Trimming cost V 5 bases and J 1 base; bases outside gene matches: 10. This CDR3 is built from 18 residues. The CDR3 reads CASRPGPTGGSGANVLTF. The CDR3 bases are TGCGCCAGCAGGCCCGGCCCGACAGGGGGGTCTGGGGCCAACGTCCTGACTTTC. The entire variable domain, with the rest obtained from reference TRBV5-1 and TRBJ2-6, is as follows: KAGVTQTPRYLIKTRGQQVTLSCSPISGHRSVSWYQQTPGQGLQFLFEYFSETQRNKGNFPGRFSGRQFSNSRSEMNVSTLELGDSALYLCASRPGPTGGSGANVLTFGAGSRLTVL.

CDR3 DNA sequence: TGTGCCAGTCGCACTTACGAGGGGGTTTCTGATCAGCCCCAGCATTTT. It codes for CASRTYEGVSDQPQHF. The chain couples TRBV19 to TRBJ1-5, with a weak D call TRBD1 (6 bases). The CDR3 is 16 residues long. V lost 8 bases and J lost 5, with 22 bases in between. Germline loops: CDR1 LNHDA, CDR2 SQIVND (reference sequence).

The chain is built from TRBV13 and TRBJ1-2; possibly TRBD1 for D (6 bases). Per germline, CDR1 PRHDT and CDR2 FYEKMQ (reference sequence). V lost 6 bases and J 8 bases, leaving 13 bases between the germline ends. The CDR3 has 12 residues. CDR3 DNA: TGTGCCAGCAGTGGAGGGGGTGAAGGCTACACCTTC. Translating gives CASSGGGEGYTF.

This chain links TRBV19 with TRBJ2-1; 7 nucleotides match TRBD1. The junction had 9 bases not matched to a gene; V was cut back by 7 bases and J by 6 bases. CDR1 and CDR2 (germline): LNHDA, SQIVND (reference sequence). This CDR3 comprises 14 residues. The DNA for the CDR3 is TGTGCCAGTAAGGGCTACAGGGGCAGCAATGAGCAGTTCTTC. Its translation is CASKGYRGSNEQFF.